What follows are 23 T cell receptor beta chains derived from one specimen sequenced in a study of technical replicates of blood from a handful of donors. The data were produced by immunoSEQ multiplex PCR, yet TCRdb's version contains in-frame clones alone and is incomplete. Of approximately 49,000 clones detected, about 94% appear once; the ten largest clones hold approximately 4%. Sequenced input: PBMCs. These receptors originate from a human donor in good health. Some clones in this sample may be carry-over from other donors' samples.

The gene calls are TRBV20-1 and TRBJ2-7, with D hard to call. Germline V CDR1 and CDR2: DFQATT, SNEGSKA (reference sequence). V was pared by 0 bases and J by 2 bases, with 2 bases between. The CDR3 runs to 11 residues. CDR3 protein: CSARDTYEQYF. For the CDR3, the DNA is TGCAGTGCTAGAGACACCTACGAGCAGTACTTC.

This chain uses TRBV7-6 with TRBJ2-7; 9 bases match TRBD1. Per germline, CDR1 SGHVS and CDR2 FNYEAQ. The CDR3 has 15 amino acids. V gave up 5 bases and J gave up 3 bases; unmatched junction bases: 8. This CDR3 is CASSVTGGEHYEQYF. The CDR3 coding sequence is TGTGCCAGCAGCGTTACAGGGGGCGAGCACTACGAGCAGTACTTC.

The CDR3 protein is CASSQGTFGNQPQHF. The CDR3 coding sequence is TGTGCCAGCAGCCAAGGGACATTTGGCAATCAGCCCCAGCATTTT. The genes are TRBV7-8 and TRBJ1-5, with a possible D match to TRBD1 (6 bases). Germline values: CDR1 SGHVS, CDR2 FQNEAQ. The CDR3 is 15 amino acids. V lost 5 bases, J lost 2 bases, and 13 bases lay in between.

V gene TRBV7-9 combines with J gene TRBJ1-2, with 7 nucleotides matching TRBD1. Germline CDR1 SEHNR, CDR2 FQNEAQ (reference sequence). This CDR3 region has 15 residues. V dropped 5 bases and J dropped 0; count of bases not matched to a gene: 6. The CDR3 nucleotides read TGTGCCAGCAGCCCGGGACAGAGCCCTAACTATGGCTACACCTTC. Its protein product is CASSPGQSPNYGYTF.

The chain uses TRBV4-3 and TRBJ2-1, with TRBD2 matching 15 bases. With 6 bases clipped from V and 9 bases from J, the junction kept 15 bases outside the gene matches. The CDR3 covers 18 residues. CDR1 and CDR2 (germline): LGHNA, YSLEER. CDR3 residues: CASSPGLAGGLLWSEQFF. The DNA of the CDR3 is TGCGCCAGCAGTCCGGGACTAGCGGGAGGCCTATTGTGGTCTGAGCAGTTCTTC.

The rearrangement uses TRBV7-9 and TRBJ2-5; 11 nucleotides line up with TRBD2. This CDR3 spans 18 amino acids. In germline, CDR1 is SEHNR, CDR2 FQNEAQ (reference sequence). The V and J ends lost 5 bases and 3 bases, in that order; junction bases with no gene match: 14. This CDR3 reads CASSLKGPGTSGKETQYF. CDR3 in DNA: TGTGCCAGCAGCCTTAAGGGCCCCGGGACTAGCGGAAAAGAGACCCAGTACTTC. The full variable domain, rest sourced from reference TRBV7-9 and TRBJ2-5, is DTGVSQNPRHKITKRGQNVTFRCDPISEHNRLYWYRQTLGQGPEFLTYFQNEAQLEKSRLLSDRFSAERPKGSFSTLEIQRTEQGDSAMYLCASSLKGPGTSGKETQYFGPGTRLLVL.

The J gene is TRBJ1-2, the V gene TRBV30; perhaps TRBD1 as D (6 bases). This CDR3 has 14 residues. Germline lookup yields CDR1 GTSNPN and CDR2 SVGIG (reference sequence). V was shortened by 2 bases and J by 2 bases, with 12 bases between the two germline ends. Written as DNA, the CDR3 is TGTGCCTGGAGTATTGGGGGCTTGAACTATGGCTACACCTTC. Amino acid sequence: CAWSIGGLNYGYTF.

J is TRBJ2-7 and V is TRBV15, with D possibly matching TRBD1 (6 bases). There are 13 residues in the CDR3. The germline V gene encodes CDR1 LNHNV and CDR2 YYDKDF (reference sequence). Trimming took 5 bases from V and 3 from J, leaving 11 bases between them. The chain's CDR3 is CATSERTDYEQYF. Here the CDR3 DNA reads TGTGCCACCAGCGAGCGGACAGACTACGAGCAGTACTTC. The variable domain in full, completed from reference TRBV15 and TRBJ2-7, reads DAMVIQNPRYQVTQFGKPVTLSCSQTLNHNVMYWYQQKSSQAPKLLFHYYDKDFNNEADTPDNFQSRRPNTSFCFLDIRSPGLGDTAMYLCATSERTDYEQYFGPGTRLTVT.

The chain links TRBV6-6 to TRBJ1-1; D gene uncertain. V shed 1 base and J shed 11 bases, with 11 bases lying between them. CDR1 is MNHNY and CDR2 is SVGAGI in the germline V gene (reference sequence). CDR3 length: 12 residues. CDR3 DNA: TGTGCCAGCAGTTACTGGCAGGCCTCGGCTTTCTTT. It codes for CASSYWQASAFF.

Here the CDR3 reads CAISGSSGATYEQYF. The CDR3 DNA reads TGTGCCATCAGTGGGTCTAGCGGGGCCACCTACGAGCAGTACTTC. The chain uses TRBV10-3 and TRBJ2-7; 9 bases align to TRBD2. The V segment lost 4 bases and the J segment 2 bases; nucleotides outside the gene matches: 6. The CDR3 extends over 15 amino acids. Germline CDR1 reads ENHRY; CDR2 reads SYGVKD.

This chain joins TRBV18 and TRBJ1-5, with D possibly being TRBD1 (6 bases). The V and J ends lost 6 bases and 1 base respectively, with 10 bases between them. Germline lookup yields CDR1 KGHSH and CDR2 LQKENI. This CDR3 is built from 14 residues. The CDR3 loop is CASSPGQSNQPQHF. In DNA, the CDR3 is TGTGCCAGCTCTCCTGGACAGAGCAATCAGCCCCAGCATTTT.

The chain is built from TRBV14 and TRBJ2-7; 8 nucleotides agree with TRBD1. Germline-derived CDR1 and CDR2 are SGHDN and FVKESK. V shed 5 bases and J 0 bases; nucleotides not matched to a gene: 9. The CDR3 is 16 residues long. This CDR3 is CASSSRQGSYSYEQYF. As DNA, the CDR3 is TGTGCCAGCAGCTCTCGACAGGGGTCCTACTCCTACGAGCAGTACTTC.

V gene TRBV29-1 combines with J gene TRBJ2-1, with D tentatively TRBD1 (5 bases). Germline-derived CDR1 and CDR2 are SQVTM and ANQGSEA. The CDR3 contains 14 residues. Trimming took off 5 bases at V and 7 bases at J, with 18 bases between the two ends. CDR3: CSVFYGREGNEQFF. The DNA of the CDR3 is TGCAGCGTTTTTTACGGCAGGGAAGGGAATGAGCAGTTCTTC.

The chain combines TRBV6-5 with TRBJ1-5; the D gene is possibly TRBD1 (5 bases). Germline loops: CDR1 MNHEY, CDR2 SVGAGI. This CDR3 spans 14 amino acids. V was clipped by 6 bases and J by 1 base, with 10 bases between them. The CDR3 nucleotides are TGTGCCAGCAGGGGCGGGGGGAGCAATCAGCCCCAGCATTTT. Translated, it gives CASRGGGSNQPQHF.

The CDR3 is CASSERASTEAFF. The CDR3 DNA reads as TGTGCCAGCAGTGAGAGGGCGAGCACTGAAGCTTTCTTT. The rearrangement joins TRBV27 to TRBJ1-1; D call uncertain. Germline values: CDR1 MNHEY, CDR2 SMNVEV (reference sequence). The CDR3 totals 13 residues. V was pared by 5 bases and J by 4 bases, with 11 bases between.

The chain is built from TRBV18 and TRBJ1-1; the D is unclear. The germline gives CDR1 KGHSH, CDR2 LQKENI. V was shortened by 0 bases and J by 5 bases, with 16 bases between the two germline ends. There are 16 residues in the CDR3. This CDR3 reads CASSPPEVRARTEAFF. For the CDR3, the DNA is TGTGCCAGCTCACCACCGGAGGTTCGGGCGCGGACTGAAGCTTTCTTT.

The rearrangement joins TRBV6-5 to TRBJ1-6; 9 bases fit TRBD1. This CDR3 is 14 amino acids long. The ends lost 5 bases at V and 9 bases at J; junction bases unmatched: 5. The germline CDR1 and CDR2 sequences are MNHEY and SVGAGI. CDR3 residues: CASSRQGVGSPLHF. The CDR3 coding sequence is TGTGCCAGCAGTAGACAGGGGGTGGGTTCACCCCTCCACTTT.

The rearrangement links TRBV29-1 to TRBJ2-3, with D possibly matching TRBD2 (6 bases). The CDR3 has 12 residues. Germline V gene data show CDR1 as SQVTM and CDR2 as ANQGSEA. Trimming pared 2 bases from V and 14 bases from J, leaving 17 bases between. This chain's CDR3 is CSVEQTGTPGYF. CDR3 sequence (DNA): TGCAGCGTTGAACAGACCGGGACTCCGGGGTATTTT.

V and J are TRBV7-8 and TRBJ1-4, with unresolved D. The V and J ends lost 3 bases and 8 bases respectively, with 13 bases between them. There are 14 residues in the CDR3. Germline V gene lookup returns CDR1 SGHVS and CDR2 FQNEAQ. In DNA, the CDR3 is TGTGCCAGCAGCTTTGCCCCCCGAGGGGAAAAACTGTTTTTT. This gives the protein CASSFAPRGEKLFF.

As for this clone: At one of its ends the junction is not consistent with the germline gene, which may arise from a read error. The chain joins TRBV4-1 to TRBJ2-7; 7 bases match TRBD1. The CDR3 covers 15 residues. The germline CDR1 and CDR2 sequences are MGHRA and YSYEKL. The CDR3 region is CASSQADRASSEQYF. CDR3 bases: TGCGCCAGCAGCCAAGCCGACAGGGCCTCCTCCGAGCAGTACTTC.

The rearrangement uses TRBV30 and TRBJ2-5; weak D call: TRBD2 (6 bases). Germline V gene sequence: CDR1 GTSNPN, CDR2 SVGIG (reference sequence). The CDR3 spans 13 residues. V gave up 2 bases and J gave up 5 bases, with 12 bases separating them. CDR3 sequence (DNA): TGTGCCTGGAGTCTATCTAGCGCGGAGACCCAGTACTTC. This encodes CAWSLSSAETQYF.

CDR3 DNA: TGTGCCAGCAGTTTATCAAATCCAGTCCACTATGGCTACACCTTC. Protein product: CASSLSNPVHYGYTF. The J gene is TRBJ1-2, the V gene TRBV27; D gene ambiguous. Per germline, CDR1 MNHEY and CDR2 SMNVEV (reference sequence). With 0 bases removed from V and 3 bases from J, the gap between germline ends came to 11 bases. The CDR3 has 15 amino acids.

The genes are TRBV5-1 and TRBJ2-1; 7 bases are a match to TRBD2. The ends lost 4 bases at V and 7 bases at J; junction bases unmatched: 2. The CDR3 totals 12 residues. CDR1 SGHRS and CDR2 YFSETQ come from the germline V gene. CDR3 bases: TGCGCCAGCAGCATCGGGGGGAATGAGCAGTTCTTC. Translating it yields CASSIGGNEQFF. Complete variable domain (other parts from reference TRBV5-1 and TRBJ2-1): KAGVTQTPRYLIKTRGQQVTLSCSPISGHRSVSWYQQTPGQGLQFLFEYFSETQRNKGNFPGRFSGRQFSNSRSEMNVSTLELGDSALYLCASSIGGNEQFFGPGTRLTVL.